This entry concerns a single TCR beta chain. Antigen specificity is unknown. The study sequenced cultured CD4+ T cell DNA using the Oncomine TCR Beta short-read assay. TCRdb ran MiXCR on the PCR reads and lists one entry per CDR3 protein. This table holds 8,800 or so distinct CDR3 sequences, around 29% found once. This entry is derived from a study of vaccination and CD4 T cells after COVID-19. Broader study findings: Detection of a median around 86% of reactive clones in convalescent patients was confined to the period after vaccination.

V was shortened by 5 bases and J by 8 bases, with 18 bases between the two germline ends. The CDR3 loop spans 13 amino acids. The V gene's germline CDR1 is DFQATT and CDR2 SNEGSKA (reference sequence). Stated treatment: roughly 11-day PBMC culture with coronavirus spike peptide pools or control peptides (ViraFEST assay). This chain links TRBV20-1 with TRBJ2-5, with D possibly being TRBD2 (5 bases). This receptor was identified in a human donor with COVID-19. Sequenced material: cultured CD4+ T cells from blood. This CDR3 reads CSAPLTGKRTQYF. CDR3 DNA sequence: TGCAGTGCTCCCCTAACGGGGAAGAGAACCCAGTACTTC.